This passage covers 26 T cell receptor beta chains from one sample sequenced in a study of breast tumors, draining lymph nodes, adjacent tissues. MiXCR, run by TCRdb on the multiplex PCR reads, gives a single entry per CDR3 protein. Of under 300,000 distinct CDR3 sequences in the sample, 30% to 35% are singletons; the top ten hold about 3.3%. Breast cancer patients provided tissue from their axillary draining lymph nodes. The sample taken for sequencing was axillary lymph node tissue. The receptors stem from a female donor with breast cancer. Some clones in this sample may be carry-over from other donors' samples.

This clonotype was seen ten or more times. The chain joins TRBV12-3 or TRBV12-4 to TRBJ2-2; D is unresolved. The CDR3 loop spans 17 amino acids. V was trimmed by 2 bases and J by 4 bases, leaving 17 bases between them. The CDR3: CASSLRVGGVGTGELFF. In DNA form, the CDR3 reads TGTGCCAGCAGTTTAAGGGTCGGCGGCGTCGGCACCGGGGAGCTGTTTTTT.

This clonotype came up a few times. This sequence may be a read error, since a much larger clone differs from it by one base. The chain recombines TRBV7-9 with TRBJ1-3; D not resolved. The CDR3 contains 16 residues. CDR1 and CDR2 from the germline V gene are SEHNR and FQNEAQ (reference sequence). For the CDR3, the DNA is TGTGCCAGCAGCTCAGCCTTACGGACCTCTGGAAACACCCTATATTTT. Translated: CASSSALRTSGNTLYF.

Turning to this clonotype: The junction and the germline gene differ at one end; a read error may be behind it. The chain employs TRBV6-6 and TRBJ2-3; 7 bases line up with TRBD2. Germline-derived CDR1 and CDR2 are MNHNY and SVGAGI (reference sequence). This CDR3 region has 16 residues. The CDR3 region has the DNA TGTGCCAGCAGTCACTCCCTAGCGGCTAGCACAGATACGCAGTATTTT. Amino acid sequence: CASSHSLAASTDTQYF.

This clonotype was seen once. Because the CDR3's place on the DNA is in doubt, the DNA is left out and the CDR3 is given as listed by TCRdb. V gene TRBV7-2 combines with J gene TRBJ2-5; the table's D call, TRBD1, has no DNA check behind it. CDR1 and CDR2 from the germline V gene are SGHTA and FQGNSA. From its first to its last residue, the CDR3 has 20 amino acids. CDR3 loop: CASSFYICSAPGDRVETQYF.

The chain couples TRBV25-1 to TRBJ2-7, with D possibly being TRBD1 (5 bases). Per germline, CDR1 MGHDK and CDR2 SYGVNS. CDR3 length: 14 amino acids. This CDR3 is CARLDRDSPYEQYF. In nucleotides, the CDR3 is TGTGCTAGACTCGACAGAGACAGTCCCTACGAGCAGTACTTC.

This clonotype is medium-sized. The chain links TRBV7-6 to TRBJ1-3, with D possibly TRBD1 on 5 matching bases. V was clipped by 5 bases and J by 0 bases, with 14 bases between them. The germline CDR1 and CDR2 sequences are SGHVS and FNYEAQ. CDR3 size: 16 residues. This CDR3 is CASSKVQGDSGNTIYF. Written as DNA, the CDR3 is TGTGCCAGCAGCAAAGTCCAGGGTGACTCTGGAAACACCATATATTTT.

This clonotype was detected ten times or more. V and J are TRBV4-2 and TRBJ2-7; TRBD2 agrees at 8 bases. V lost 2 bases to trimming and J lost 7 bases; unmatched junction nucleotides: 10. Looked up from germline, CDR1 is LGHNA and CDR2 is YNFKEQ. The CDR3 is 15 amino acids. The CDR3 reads CASSQPGTSGAEQYF. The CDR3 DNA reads TGTGCCAGCAGCCAACCCGGGACTAGTGGGGCTGAGCAGTACTTC.

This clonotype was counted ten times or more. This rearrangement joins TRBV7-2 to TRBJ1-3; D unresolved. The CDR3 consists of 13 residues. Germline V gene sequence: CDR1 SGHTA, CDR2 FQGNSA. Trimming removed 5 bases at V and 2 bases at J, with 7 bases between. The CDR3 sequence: CASSPDPGNTIYF. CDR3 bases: TGTGCCAGCAGCCCCGACCCTGGAAACACCATATATTTT. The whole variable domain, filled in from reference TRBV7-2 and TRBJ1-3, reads GAGVSQSPSNKVTEKGKDVELRCDPISGHTALYWYRQSLGQGLEFLIYFQGNSAPDKSGLPSDRFSAERTGGSVSTLTIQRTQQEDSAVYLCASSPDPGNTIYFGEGSWLTVV.

Here the CDR3 reads CATSDRGLAANADTQYF. DNA of the CDR3: TGTGCCACCAGTGACCGGGGGCTAGCGGCCAACGCAGATACGCAGTATTTT. V usage is TRBV24-1 and J usage is TRBJ2-3; TRBD2 might be the D (7 bases). The ends were cut back, 4 bases at V and 4 bases at J, with 20 bases in the middle. The CDR3 extends over 17 amino acids. Per germline, CDR1 KGHDR and CDR2 SFDVKD.

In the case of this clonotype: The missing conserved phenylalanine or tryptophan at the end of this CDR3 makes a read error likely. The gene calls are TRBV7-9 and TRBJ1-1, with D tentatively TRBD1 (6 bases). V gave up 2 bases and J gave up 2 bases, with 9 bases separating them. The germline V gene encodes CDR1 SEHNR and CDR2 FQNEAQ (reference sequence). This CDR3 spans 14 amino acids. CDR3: CASSLRGQNTEAFL. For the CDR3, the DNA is TGTGCCAGCAGCTTAAGGGGACAAAACACTGAAGCTTTCCTT.

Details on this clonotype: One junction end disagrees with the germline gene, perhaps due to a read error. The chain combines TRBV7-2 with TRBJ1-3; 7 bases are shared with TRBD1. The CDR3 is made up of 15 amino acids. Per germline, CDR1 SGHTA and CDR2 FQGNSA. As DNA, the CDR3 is TGTGCCAGCAGCTCCGGACAGGACGTTGGAAACACCATACATTTT. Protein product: CASSSGQDVGNTIHF.

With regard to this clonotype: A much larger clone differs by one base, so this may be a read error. CDR3 amino acids: CASSHSQSWANVLTF. CDR3 nucleotide sequence: TGTGCCAGCAGTCACTCTCAGTCTTGGGCCAACGTCCTGACTTTC. The rearrangement uses TRBV6-2 or TRBV6-3 and TRBJ2-6, with D uncertain. Germline V gene data show CDR1 as MNHEY and CDR2 as SVGEGT. The CDR3 is 15 amino acids.

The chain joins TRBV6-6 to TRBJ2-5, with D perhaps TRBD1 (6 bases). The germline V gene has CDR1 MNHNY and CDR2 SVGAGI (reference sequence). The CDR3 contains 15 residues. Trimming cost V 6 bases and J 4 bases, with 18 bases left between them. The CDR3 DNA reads TGTGCCAGCAGGGACAGTGGTAACTATAGAGAGACCCAGTACTTC. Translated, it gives CASRDSGNYRETQYF.

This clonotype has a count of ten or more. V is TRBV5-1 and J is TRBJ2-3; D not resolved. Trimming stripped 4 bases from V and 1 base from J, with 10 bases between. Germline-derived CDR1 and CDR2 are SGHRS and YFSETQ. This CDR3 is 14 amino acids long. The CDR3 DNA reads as TGCGCCAGCAGCACCGGACGCGGCACAGATACGCAGTATTTT. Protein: CASSTGRGTDTQYF.

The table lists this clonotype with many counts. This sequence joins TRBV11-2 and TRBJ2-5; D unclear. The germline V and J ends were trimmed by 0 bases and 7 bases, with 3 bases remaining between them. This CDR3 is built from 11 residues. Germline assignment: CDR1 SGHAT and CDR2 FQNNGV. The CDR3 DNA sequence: TGTGCCAGCAGCTTAGATGGGACCCAGTACTTC. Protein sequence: CASSLDGTQYF.

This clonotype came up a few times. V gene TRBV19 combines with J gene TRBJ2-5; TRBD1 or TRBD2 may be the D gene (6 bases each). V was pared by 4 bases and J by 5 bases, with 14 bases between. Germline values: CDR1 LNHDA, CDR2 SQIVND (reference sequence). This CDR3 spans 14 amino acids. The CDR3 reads CASSKRLGGETQYF. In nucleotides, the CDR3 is TGTGCCAGTAGTAAGAGACTAGGGGGTGAGACCCAGTACTTC.

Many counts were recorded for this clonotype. CDR3 protein: CSAMSVIYGYTF. CDR3 DNA sequence: TGCAGTGCTATGAGTGTTATCTATGGCTACACCTTC. This chain uses TRBV20-1 with TRBJ1-2, with D hard to call. Germline lookup yields CDR1 DFQATT and CDR2 SNEGSKA (reference sequence). The CDR3 has 12 residues. V was trimmed by 4 bases and J by 4 bases, leaving 10 bases between them.

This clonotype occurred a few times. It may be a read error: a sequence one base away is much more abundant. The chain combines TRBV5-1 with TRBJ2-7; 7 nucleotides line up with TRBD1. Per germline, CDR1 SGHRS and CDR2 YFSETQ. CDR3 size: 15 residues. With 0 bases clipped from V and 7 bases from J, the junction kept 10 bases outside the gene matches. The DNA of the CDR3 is TGCGCCAGCAGCTTGGTGGGGACAGAGCACGTGGAGCAGTACTTC. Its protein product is CASSLVGTEHVEQYF.

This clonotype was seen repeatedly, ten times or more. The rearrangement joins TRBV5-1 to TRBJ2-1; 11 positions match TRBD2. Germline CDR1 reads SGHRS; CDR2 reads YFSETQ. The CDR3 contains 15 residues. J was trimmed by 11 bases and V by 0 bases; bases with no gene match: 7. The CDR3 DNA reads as TGCGCCAGCAGCTTGGGACTAGCGGGAACCTATAAGCAGTTCTTC. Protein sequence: CASSLGLAGTYKQFF.

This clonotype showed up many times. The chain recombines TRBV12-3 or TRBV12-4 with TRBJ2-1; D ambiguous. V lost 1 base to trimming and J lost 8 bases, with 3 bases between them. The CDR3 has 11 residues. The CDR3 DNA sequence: TGTGCCAGCAGTTTAGGGGATGAGCAGTTCTTC. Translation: CASSLGDEQFF.

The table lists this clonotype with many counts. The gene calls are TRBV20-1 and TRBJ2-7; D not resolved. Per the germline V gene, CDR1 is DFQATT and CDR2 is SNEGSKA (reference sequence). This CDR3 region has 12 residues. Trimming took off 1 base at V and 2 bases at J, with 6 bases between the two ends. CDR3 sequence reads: CSARADAYEQYF. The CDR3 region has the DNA TGCAGTGCTAGAGCGGACGCCTACGAGCAGTACTTC.

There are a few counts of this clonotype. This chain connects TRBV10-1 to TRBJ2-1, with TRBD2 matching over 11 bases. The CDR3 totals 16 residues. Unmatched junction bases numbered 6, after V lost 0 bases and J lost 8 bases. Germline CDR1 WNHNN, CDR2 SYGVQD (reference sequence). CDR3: CASSESVLAGDDEQFF. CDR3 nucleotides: TGCGCCAGCAGTGAGTCGGTACTAGCGGGGGACGATGAGCAGTTCTTC.

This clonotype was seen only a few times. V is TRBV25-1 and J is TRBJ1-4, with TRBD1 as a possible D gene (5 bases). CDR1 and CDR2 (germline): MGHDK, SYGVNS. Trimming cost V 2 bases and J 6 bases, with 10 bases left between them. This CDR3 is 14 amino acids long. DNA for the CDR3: TGTGCCAGCAGTGAAGTGGGAGGGGATGAAAAACTGTTTTTT. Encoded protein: CASSEVGGDEKLFF.

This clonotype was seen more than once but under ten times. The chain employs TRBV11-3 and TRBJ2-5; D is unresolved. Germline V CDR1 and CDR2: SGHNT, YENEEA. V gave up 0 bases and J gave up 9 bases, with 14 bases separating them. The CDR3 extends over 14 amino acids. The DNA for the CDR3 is TGTGCCAGCAGCTTAGATGGGCCCCCGTCCCCCCAGTACTTC. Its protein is CASSLDGPPSPQYF.

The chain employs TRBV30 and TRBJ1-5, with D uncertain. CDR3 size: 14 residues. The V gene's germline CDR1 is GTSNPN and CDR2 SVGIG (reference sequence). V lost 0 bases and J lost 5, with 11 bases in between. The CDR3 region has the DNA TGTGCCTGGAGTGTACGGGGTTCCCATCAGCCCCAGCATTTT. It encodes CAWSVRGSHQPQHF.

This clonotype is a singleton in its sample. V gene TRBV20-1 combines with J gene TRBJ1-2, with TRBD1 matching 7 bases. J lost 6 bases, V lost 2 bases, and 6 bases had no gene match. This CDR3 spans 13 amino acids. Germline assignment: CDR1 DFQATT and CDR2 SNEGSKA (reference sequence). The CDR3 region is CSARPGQDDGYTF. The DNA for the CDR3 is TGCAGTGCTAGACCTGGACAGGACGATGGCTACACCTTC.